These T cell receptor beta chains were read from a single sample in a study of blood T cell repertoires in COVID-19. Here immunoSEQ multiplex PCR was the method, and the copy in TCRdb shows in-frame clones only, minus some. The sample holds fewer than 400,000 clones; 85% to 90% are singletons and the top ten take less than 3.5%. The sequenced sample consisted of peripheral blood. The receptors derive from a woman in her 30s with COVID-19, enrolled during active disease. Both conserved end residues are part of each CDR3. A D gene is named only where the DNA matches it firmly. Expanded clones are given a class, and other clones once, few, many or no size at all.

>TRBD1|NA|TRBV27|17|TRBJ1-2
TGTGCCAGCAGTTTCCGGACCGGGACAGACTTTAACTATGGCTACACCTTC
CASSFRTGTDFNYGYTF
>TRBD1|NA|TRBV27|16|TRBJ2-2
TGTGCCAGCACCAACCCTAGGACAGGGGGCTCCGGGGAGCTGTTTTTT
CASTNPRTGGSGELFF
>NA|NA|TRBV28|13|TRBJ1-5
TGTGCCAGCAGCAGACAGATCAATCAGCCCCAGCATTTT
CASSRQINQPQHF
>TRBD1|NA|TRBV5-4|15|TRBJ2-2
TGTGCCAGCAGTACGACAGGGGGCTTAAGCGGGGAGCTGTTTTTT
CASSTTGGLSGELFF
>NA|NA|TRBV11-2|13|TRBJ1-3
TGTGCCAGCAGCTTAGATCGGGGAAACACCATATATTTT
CASSLDRGNTIYF
>NA|NA|TRBV19|14|TRBJ1-1
TGTGCCAGTACTCCTGGGCGGGGCAGCTCTGAAGCTTTCTTT
CASTPGRGSSEAFF
>TRBD1|NA|TRBV6-5|11|TRBJ1-2
TGTGCCAGCAGCGACAGGGATGGCTACACCTTC
CASSDRDGYTF
>NA|NA|TRBV27|15|TRBJ1-4
TGTGCCAGCAGTTCATACAGGACAACTAATGAAAAACTGTTTTTT
CASSSYRTTNEKLFF
>NA|NA|TRBV29-1|11|TRBJ1-1
TGCAGCGTTGTACGGGACACTGAAGCTTTCTTT
CSVVRDTEAFF
>TRBD1|NA|TRBV12-3/TRBV12-4|13|TRBJ2-7
TGTGCCAGCGCAAGGGACAGCTCCTACGAGCAGTACTTC
CASARDSSYEQYF
>NA|NA|TRBV6-5|15|TRBJ1-5
TGTGCCAGCATCAGAGAGCGGGCCCGAAATCAGCCCCAGCATTTT
CASIRERARNQPQHF
>TRBD1|NA|TRBV6-2/TRBV6-3|17|TRBJ1-2
TGTGCCAGCAGTTACCTTGGGACAGCACAAGCTAACTATGGCTACACCTTC
CASSYLGTAQANYGYTF
>TRBD1|many|TRBV7-9|14|TRBJ1-1
TGTGCCAGCAGCTTAAAAGGGGGCGGAACTGAAGCTTTCTTT
CASSLKGGGTEAFF
>NA|NA|TRBV5-4|12|TRBJ1-2
TGTGCCAGCAGCTTGGAAACATATGGCTACACCTTC
CASSLETYGYTF
>TRBD1|NA|TRBV18|14|TRBJ2-7
TGTGCCAGCTCACCACGGGACAGGGACCACGAGCAGTACTTC
CASSPRDRDHEQYF
>NA|NA|TRBV13|15|TRBJ1-2
TGTGCCAGCAGCGGTGGAGCGGGGGTTGGCTATGGCTACACCTTC
CASSGGAGVGYGYTF
>TRBD1|NA|TRBV7-6|15|TRBJ2-3
TGTGCCAGCAGCGCCCGGACAGGGGGACTAGATACGCAGTATTTT
CASSARTGGLDTQYF
>NA|NA|TRBV7-9|18|TRBJ2-3
TGTGCCAGCAGCTTAGATGAAAAACTTTCCCTTAGCACAGATACGCAGTATTTT
CASSLDEKLSLSTDTQYF
>TRBD1|once|TRBV10-3|14|TRBJ2-1
TGTGCCATCACCCCGGACAGGGAAGACAATGAGCAGTTCTTC
CAITPDREDNEQFF
>NA|once|TRBV3-1/TRBV3-2|15|TRBJ1-2
TGTGCCAGCAGCCAAGTTGGGGAAGGGAGCCGTGGCTACACCTTC
CASSQVGEGSRGYTF
>TRBD1|NA|TRBV5-5|14|TRBJ2-1
TGTGCCAGCAGCCGGGACAGAACTTTCAATGAGCAGTTCTTC
CASSRDRTFNEQFF
>TRBD1|once|TRBV14|14|TRBJ1-1
TGTGCCAGCAGCCGGGAAACAGGGGGCACTGAAGCTTTCTTT
CASSRETGGTEAFF
>NA|NA|TRBV25-1|15|TRBJ2-4
TGTGCCAGCAGTGTAAGCGGATGGGGTGGGGACATTCAGTACTTC
CASSVSGWGGDIQYF
>TRBD1|once|TRBV18|17|TRBJ2-6
TGTGCCAGCTCTCGCGGACAGGGGGCCCCCCTGGCCAACGTCCTGACTTTC
CASSRGQGAPLANVLTF
>NA|NA|TRBV11-1|14|TRBJ2-1
TGTGCCAGCAGTAACCAGGCAGGGAACAATGAGCAGTTCTTC
CASSNQAGNNEQFF
>NA|NA|TRBV5-1|15|TRBJ1-3
TGCGCCAGCAGCTTGGATACAGGGTCTGGAAACACCATATATTTT
CASSLDTGSGNTIYF
>NA|NA|TRBV19|17|TRBJ2-1
TGTGCCAGTAGTAGCCTTCGACAGTCACCCGCCTCGGATGAGCAGTTCTTC
CASSSLRQSPASDEQFF
>TRBD1|NA|TRBV6-5|13|TRBJ1-1
TGTGCCAGCATTGGACAGGCGGGCACTGAAGCTTTCTTT
CASIGQAGTEAFF
>NA|NA|TRBV6-6|12|TRBJ1-6
TGTGCCAGCAGGCAGGGGAATTCACCCCTCCACTTT
CASRQGNSPLHF
>NA|once|TRBV5-1|14|TRBJ2-5
TGCGCCAGCAGCTTGGTCTCCGGGGAAGAGACCCAGTACTTC
CASSLVSGEETQYF
>NA|NA|TRBV18|15|TRBJ1-1
TGTGCCAGCTCGCTATGGGAACAGGGGAACACTGAAGCTTTCTTT
CASSLWEQGNTEAFF
>TRBD1|NA|TRBV28|14|TRBJ2-7
TGTGCCAGCAAAACAGGGGGCTCACACTACGAGCAGTACTTC
CASKTGGSHYEQYF
>NA|NA|TRBV7-9|14|TRBJ1-5
TGTGCCAGCAGCTTAGGGGCAAGCAATCAGCCCCAGCATTTT
CASSLGASNQPQHF
>NA|NA|TRBV7-9|14|TRBJ1-5
TGTGCCAGCAGCTTAGAAGGGGTTCAGCAGCCCCAGCATTTT
CASSLEGVQQPQHF
>TRBD1|NA|TRBV5-1|18|TRBJ1-4
TGCGCCAGCAGCTTAGGGTGGACAGGCCTTCCTGAAAATGAAAAACTGTTTTTT
CASSLGWTGLPENEKLFF
>TRBD2|NA|TRBV2|16|TRBJ2-3
TGTGCCAGCAGTGAATTGACTAGCGGGAGCTCAGATACGCAGTATTTT
CASSELTSGSSDTQYF
>NA|NA|TRBV28|12|TRBJ1-2
TGTGCCAGCGCCAGGATAGGCTATGGCTACACCTTC
CASARIGYGYTF
>NA|once|TRBV19|14|TRBJ1-2
TGTGCCAGTAGTAGTAACAGGGAGTCCTATGGCTACACCTTC
CASSSNRESYGYTF
>NA|NA|TRBV3-1/TRBV3-2|15|TRBJ1-5
TGTGCCAGCAGCCAATCCGGCAGGGGCGCACAGCCCCAGCATTTT
CASSQSGRGAQPQHF
>TRBD1|NA|TRBV11-2|15|TRBJ2-7
TGTGCCAGCAGCTTTGGGACAGGTTTCTCCTACGAGCAGTACTTC
CASSFGTGFSYEQYF
>TRBD2|NA|TRBV2|16|TRBJ2-5
TGTGCCAGCAGTGAAGGGATAGCGGGAGGAGAAGAGACCCAGTACTTC
CASSEGIAGGEETQYF
>TRBD2|NA|TRBV18|18|TRBJ2-2
TGTGCCAGCTCCTCCATCCGGACTAGCGGGAAGGGGACCGGGGAGCTGTTTTTT
CASSSIRTSGKGTGELFF
>NA|NA|TRBV7-9|15|TRBJ1-2
TGTGCCAGCAGCTTCCAGGGGATTGGGGTTAGTGGCTACACCTTC
CASSFQGIGVSGYTF
>NA|few|TRBV11-2|14|TRBJ2-1
TGTGCCAGCAGCGCCACTGGCGGGGAGGTTGAGCAGTTCTTC
CASSATGGEVEQFF
>NA|NA|TRBV7-8|18|TRBJ1-4
TGTGCCAGCAGCTTAAGAGACCGGGGTGCAACCACTAATGAAAAACTGTTTTTT
CASSLRDRGATTNEKLFF
>NA|NA|TRBV10-2|15|TRBJ1-5
TGCGCCAGCAGTGGTAGGGGGTTAACCGATCAGCCCCAGCATTTT
CASSGRGLTDQPQHF
>NA|NA|TRBV30|14|TRBJ1-6
TGTGCCTGGACCAGGACAGCTGGGGATTCACCCCTCCACTTT
CAWTRTAGDSPLHF
>NA|NA|TRBV9|12|TRBJ1-2
TGTGCCAGCAGCGTAGACTTTTCCGGCTACACCTTC
CASSVDFSGYTF